This T cell receptor beta chain was observed in a study of shared clonotypes between healthy human individuals. Study-wide findings and caveats: Researchers sampled blood only, noting tissue repertoires likely differ.

Notes on this clone: Its antigen is not identified.

Clones were sequenced by immunoSEQ multiplex PCR, and TCRdb holds only the in-frame ones, with some missing. The sample includes 2 million to 2.5 million clones, around 95% of them seen just once. Sample: naive CD4+ T cells sorted from blood. Subset denoted: CD45RA+ positively selected. This sequence was found in a man aged 18-30 years in good health.

The CDR3 is CASSQDGAGDGYTF. As DNA, the CDR3 is TGTGCCAGCAGCCAAGATGGCGCAGGGGATGGCTACACCTTC. The gene calls are TRBV14 and TRBJ1-2; D perhaps matches TRBD1 (6 bases). The CDR3 sequence is 14 residues long. Germline-derived CDR1 and CDR2 are SGHDN and FVKESK. Trimming left V 0 bases short and J 6 bases short, with 11 bases between.